This T cell receptor beta chain was captured in a study of glioma-infiltrating T cells after dendritic cell vaccination (dated by TCRdb to the mid-2010s). In terms of the full investigation: A cohort of about 15 glioblastoma patients from Phase I and II dendritic cell vaccination trials was included, of whom 9 were newly diagnosed and 6 had recurrent disease. Patients received three intradermal dendritic cell vaccine injections at biweekly intervals in the arm below the axilla. To make the vaccine, monocyte-derived dendritic cells were cultured for seven to eight days with IL-4 and GM-CSF and then pulsed overnight with autologous tumor lysate. Tumor-infiltrating lymphocyte content was quantified and tumor and blood repertoires were compared in dendritic cell-vaccinated glioblastoma patients by deep sequencing of TCR beta CDR3 regions. Survival after dendritic cell vaccination was correlated with TCR sequencing metrics, such as TIL content and the overlap between tumor and blood repertoires. Patients received autologous tumor lysate-pulsed dendritic cell vaccination between about 2002 and 2012. General conclusions and limits of the study: The cohort was small and heterogeneous, few patients had complete blood and tumor sets, and even fewer had initial-recurrent tumor pairs. TCR clonality showed no direct relationship with survival, which suggests that a diverse polyclonal response may be important. Higher estimated pretreatment TIL content predicted longer time to progression and overall survival after dendritic cell vaccination. The response model built on TCR overlap across three groups was characterized as speculative, with prospective validation still needed.

Turning to this clone: The specificity of this receptor is unknown. Base qualities are not provided; no much larger clone lies one nucleotide away.

This sample's time point label indicates: after dendritic cell vaccination, including at tumor progression/relapse. Selection of patients required sufficient residual fresh-frozen tumor tissue and over two years of available survival data. Molecular status otherwise varied across the glioblastoma patients, but none of them carried an isocitrate dehydrogenase mutation. PBMC collection took place before vaccination, two weeks after the third vaccination, and at tumor progression if progression occurred. Genomic DNA was extracted with the Qiagen DNeasy Blood extraction Kit. TCRB CDR3 regions were amplified from about 2 ug genomic DNA, or all available DNA if less, using the immunoSEQ assay. Multiplex PCR used 60 forward primers for TCR V beta segments and 13 reverse primers for J beta segments. To estimate the number of reads per starting template, synthetic control templates were added to each sample at limiting dilution. The Illumina HiSeq System generated sequencing reads of 87 bp. The study's processing was this. To remove PCR and sequencing errors, closely related sequences were merged with a nearest neighbor algorithm. TCR overlap was measured as the percentage of unique tumor TCR beta sequences also present in the same patient's peripheral blood. Drawn from immuneACCESS, this table holds only the in-frame rearrangements with V and J called that TCRdb kept. Clones are partly lost; checked studies trace under half to an unresolved V gene and leave the rest unexplained. V, J and clone size are taken as reported in that table, and D and trimming were inferred from the DNA itself. Within this sample are about 25,000 clones, with nearly 90% of them counted one time only. Over 2.5% of the sample goes to the ten largest clones.

According to the germline V gene, CDR1 reads MNHNS and CDR2 reads SASEGT. Germline trimming: 8 bases from V, 7 bases from J; junction bases outside gene matches: 13. Inclusive of the bounding cysteine and phenylalanine, the CDR3 is 15 residues long. The CDR3 DNA has 45 bases and is translated from base 1. The receptor was derived from a human donor with glioblastoma. The sequence is built from TRBV6-1 and TRBJ2-1; 8 junctional bases match TRBD2. The source was blood, collected after dendritic cell vaccination. The sequence in DNA is TGTGCCAGCCGCAGAGGGGGACTAGAAAAGAATGAGCAGTTCTTC. Its translation is CASRRGGLEKNEQFF.